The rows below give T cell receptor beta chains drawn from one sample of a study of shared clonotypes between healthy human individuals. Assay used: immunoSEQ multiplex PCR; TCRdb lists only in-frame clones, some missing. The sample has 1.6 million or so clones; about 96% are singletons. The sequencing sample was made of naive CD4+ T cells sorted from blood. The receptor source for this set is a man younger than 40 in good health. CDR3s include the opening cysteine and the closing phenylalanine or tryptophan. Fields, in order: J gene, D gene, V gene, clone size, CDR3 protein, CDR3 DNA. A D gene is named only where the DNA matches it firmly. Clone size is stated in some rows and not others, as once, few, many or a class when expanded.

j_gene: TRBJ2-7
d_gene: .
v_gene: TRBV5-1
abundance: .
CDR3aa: CASSLVSPTFSYEQYF
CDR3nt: TGCGCCAGCAGCTTGGTTTCCCCCACCTTCTCCTACGAGCAGTACTTC

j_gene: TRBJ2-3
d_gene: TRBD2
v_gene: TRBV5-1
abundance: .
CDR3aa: CASSVGLAGVDTQYF
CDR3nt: TGCGCCAGCAGCGTGGGACTAGCGGGAGTCGATACGCAGTATTTT

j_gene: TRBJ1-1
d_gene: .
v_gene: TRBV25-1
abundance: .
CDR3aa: CASSDLNTEAFF
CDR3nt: TGTGCCAGCAGTGATCTGAACACTGAAGCTTTCTTT

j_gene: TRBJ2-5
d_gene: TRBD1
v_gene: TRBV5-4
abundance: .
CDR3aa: CASREGQGARETQYF
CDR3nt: TGTGCCAGCAGAGAGGGACAGGGGGCGCGAGAGACCCAGTACTTC

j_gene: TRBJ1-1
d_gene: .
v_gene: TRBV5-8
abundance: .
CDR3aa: CASSPYGGNTEAFF
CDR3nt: TGTGCCAGCAGCCCCTACGGGGGAAACACTGAAGCTTTCTTT

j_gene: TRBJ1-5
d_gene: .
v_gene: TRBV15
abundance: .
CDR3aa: CATSRAGQGYSNQPQHF
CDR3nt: TGTGCCACCAGCAGAGCGGGGCAGGGCTATAGCAATCAGCCCCAGCATTTT

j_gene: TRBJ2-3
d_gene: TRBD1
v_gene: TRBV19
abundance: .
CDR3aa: CASSRGGSGVDTQYF
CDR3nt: TGTGCCAGTAGCAGAGGGGGCTCGGGTGTCGATACGCAGTATTTT

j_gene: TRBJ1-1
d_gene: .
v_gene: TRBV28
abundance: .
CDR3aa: CASMGARYTEAFF
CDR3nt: TGTGCCAGCATGGGGGCTCGGTATACTGAAGCTTTCTTT

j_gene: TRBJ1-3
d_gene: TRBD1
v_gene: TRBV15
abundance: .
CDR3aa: CATSPGTVGNTIYF
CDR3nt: TGTGCCACCAGCCCCGGGACAGTTGGAAACACCATATATTTT

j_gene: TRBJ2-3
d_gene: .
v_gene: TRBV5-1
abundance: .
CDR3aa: CASSFGDSTDTQYF
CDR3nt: TGCGCCAGCAGCTTCGGGGACAGCACAGATACGCAGTATTTT

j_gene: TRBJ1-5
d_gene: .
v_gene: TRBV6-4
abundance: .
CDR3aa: CASSVTINQPQHF
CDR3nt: TGTGCCAGCAGTGTCACGATCAATCAGCCCCAGCATTTT

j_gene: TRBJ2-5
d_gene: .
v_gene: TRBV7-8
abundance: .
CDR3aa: CASSLVPSVETQYF
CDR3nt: TGTGCCAGCAGCTTAGTGCCTAGCGTGGAGACCCAGTACTTC

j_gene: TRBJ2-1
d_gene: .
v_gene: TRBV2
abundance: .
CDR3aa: CASTRTGQDNEQFF
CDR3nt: TGTGCCAGCACGAGGACGGGACAAGACAATGAGCAGTTCTTC

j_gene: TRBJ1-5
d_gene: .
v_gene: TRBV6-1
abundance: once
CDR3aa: CASSEALRNQPQHF
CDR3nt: TGTGCCAGCAGTGAAGCGCTCAGGAATCAGCCCCAGCATTTT

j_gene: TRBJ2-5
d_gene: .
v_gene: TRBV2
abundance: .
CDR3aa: CASSGRNQETQYF
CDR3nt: TGTGCCAGCAGTGGACGAAACCAAGAGACCCAGTACTTC

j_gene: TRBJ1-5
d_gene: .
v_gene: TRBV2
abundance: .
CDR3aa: CASSQDSLNQPQHF
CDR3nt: TGTGCCAGCAGCCAAGACAGCTTAAATCAGCCCCAGCATTTT

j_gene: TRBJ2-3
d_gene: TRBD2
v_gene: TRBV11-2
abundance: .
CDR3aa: CASSLVRGGTDTQYF
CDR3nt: TGTGCCAGCAGCTTAGTCCGGGGGGGGACAGATACGCAGTATTTT

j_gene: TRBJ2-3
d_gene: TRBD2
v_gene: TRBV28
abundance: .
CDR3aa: CASRSGLAGHTQYF
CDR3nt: TGTGCCAGCAGGAGCGGACTAGCGGGACATACGCAGTATTTT

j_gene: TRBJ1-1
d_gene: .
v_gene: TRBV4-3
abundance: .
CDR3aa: CASSQVSRETTEAFF
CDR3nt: TGCGCCAGCAGCCAAGTGAGTCGGGAAACTACTGAAGCTTTCTTT

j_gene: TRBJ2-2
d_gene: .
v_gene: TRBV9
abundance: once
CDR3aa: CASSAISSGTGELFF
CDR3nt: TGTGCCAGCAGCGCTATAAGTAGCGGCACCGGGGAGCTGTTTTTT

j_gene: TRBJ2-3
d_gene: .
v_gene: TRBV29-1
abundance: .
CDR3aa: CSVEVGTDTQYF
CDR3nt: TGCAGCGTTGAGGTCGGCACAGATACGCAGTATTTT

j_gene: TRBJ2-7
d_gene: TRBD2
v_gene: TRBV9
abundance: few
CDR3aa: CASSVTGLSMEQYF
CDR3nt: TGTGCCAGCAGCGTTACGGGACTATCTATGGAGCAGTACTTC

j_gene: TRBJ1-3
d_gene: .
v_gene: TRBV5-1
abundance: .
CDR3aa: CASSLGGLGSVSGNTIYF
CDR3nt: TGCGCCAGCAGCTTGGGAGGACTCGGGTCCGTCTCTGGAAACACCATATATTTT

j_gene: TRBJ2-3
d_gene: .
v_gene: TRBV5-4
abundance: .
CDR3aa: CASSLVTETDTQYF
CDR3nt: TGTGCCAGCAGCTTGGTGACAGAGACAGATACGCAGTATTTT

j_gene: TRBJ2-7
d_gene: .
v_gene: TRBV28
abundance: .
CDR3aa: CASLGSHQGGEQYF
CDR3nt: TGTGCCAGCCTCGGGTCCCACCAGGGCGGCGAGCAGTACTTC

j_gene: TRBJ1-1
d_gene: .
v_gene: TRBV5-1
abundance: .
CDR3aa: CASSYGKSESEAFF
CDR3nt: TGCGCCAGCAGCTACGGAAAGAGCGAAAGCGAAGCTTTCTTT

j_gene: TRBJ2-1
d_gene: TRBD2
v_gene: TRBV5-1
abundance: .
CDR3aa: CASSSTSGSYNEQFF
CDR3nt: TGCGCCAGCAGTTCGACTAGCGGGAGTTACAATGAGCAGTTCTTC

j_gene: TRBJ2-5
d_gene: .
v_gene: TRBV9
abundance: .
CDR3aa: CANRGVETQYF
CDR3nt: TGTGCCAACCGAGGGGTAGAGACCCAGTACTTC

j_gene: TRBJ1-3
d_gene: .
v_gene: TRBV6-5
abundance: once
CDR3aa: CASSYSRLSGNTIYF
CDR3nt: TGTGCCAGCAGTTACTCACGTTTATCTGGAAACACCATATATTTT

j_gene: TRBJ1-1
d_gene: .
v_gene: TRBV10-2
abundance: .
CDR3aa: CASSESIWGTERTEAFF
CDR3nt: TGCGCCAGCAGTGAGTCGATATGGGGAACCGAGAGAACTGAAGCTTTCTTT

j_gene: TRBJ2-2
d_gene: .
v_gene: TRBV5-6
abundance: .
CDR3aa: CASSRRTGRGTGELFF
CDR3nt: TGTGCCAGCAGCAGGCGGACGGGCCGGGGCACCGGGGAGCTGTTTTTT

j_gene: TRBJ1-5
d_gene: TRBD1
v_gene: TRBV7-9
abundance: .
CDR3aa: CASSLGTGEEGNQPQHF
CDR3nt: TGTGCCAGCAGCTTAGGGACAGGGGAGGAGGGCAATCAGCCCCAGCATTTT

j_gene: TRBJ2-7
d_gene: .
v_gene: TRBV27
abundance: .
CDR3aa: CASSPSRGPYEQYF
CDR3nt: TGTGCCAGCAGTCCCTCGCGGGGTCCCTACGAGCAGTACTTC

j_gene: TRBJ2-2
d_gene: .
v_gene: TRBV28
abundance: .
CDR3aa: CASSSPTSRNTGELFF
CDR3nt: TGTGCCAGCAGTTCCCCCACTAGCAGAAACACCGGGGAGCTGTTTTTT

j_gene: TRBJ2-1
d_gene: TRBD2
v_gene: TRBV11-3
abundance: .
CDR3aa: CASSRTLAGNEQFF
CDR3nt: TGTGCCAGCAGCCGGACCTTAGCGGGTAATGAGCAGTTCTTC

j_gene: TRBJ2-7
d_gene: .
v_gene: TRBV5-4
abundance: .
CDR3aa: CASSPDYQSYEQYF
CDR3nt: TGTGCCAGCAGCCCCGACTACCAGTCCTACGAGCAGTACTTC

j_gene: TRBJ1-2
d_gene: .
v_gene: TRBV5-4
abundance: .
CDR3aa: CASSPTLTGNYGYTF
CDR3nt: TGTGCCAGCAGCCCAACTCTGACAGGAAACTATGGCTACACCTTC

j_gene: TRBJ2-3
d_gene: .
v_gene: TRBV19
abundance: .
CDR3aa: CASSEKEVQYF
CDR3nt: TGTGCCAGTAGTGAAAAGGAAGTCCAGTATTTT

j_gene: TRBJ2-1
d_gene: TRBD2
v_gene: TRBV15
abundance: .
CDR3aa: CATSWSGSGTYNEQFF
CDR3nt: TGTGCCACCAGCTGGAGCGGGAGCGGGACCTACAATGAGCAGTTCTTC

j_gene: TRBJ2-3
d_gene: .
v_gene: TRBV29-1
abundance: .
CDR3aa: CSAGDTGTNTDTQYF
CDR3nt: TGCAGCGCTGGCGATACCGGGACGAACACAGATACGCAGTATTTT

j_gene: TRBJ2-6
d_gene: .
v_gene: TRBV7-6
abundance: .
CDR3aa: CASSPRGWGSGANVLTF
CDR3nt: TGTGCCAGCAGCCCCCGTGGATGGGGCTCTGGGGCCAACGTCCTGACTTTC

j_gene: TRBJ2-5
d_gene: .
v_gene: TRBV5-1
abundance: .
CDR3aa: CASSLVGGRETQYF
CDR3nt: TGCGCCAGCAGCTTGGTGGGGGGGCGAGAGACCCAGTACTTC

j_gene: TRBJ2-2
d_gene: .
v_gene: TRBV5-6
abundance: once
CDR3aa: CASSSVLTGELFF
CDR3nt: TGTGCCAGCAGCTCCGTACTTACCGGGGAGCTGTTTTTT

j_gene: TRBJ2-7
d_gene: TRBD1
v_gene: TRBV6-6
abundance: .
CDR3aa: CASSYPGTGGNEQYF
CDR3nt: TGTGCCAGCAGTTACCCGGGGACAGGGGGAAACGAGCAGTACTTC

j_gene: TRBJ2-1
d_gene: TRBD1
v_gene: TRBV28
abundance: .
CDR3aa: CASSLYRTGVGEQFF
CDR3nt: TGTGCCAGCAGTTTATACCGGACAGGGGTAGGTGAGCAGTTCTTC

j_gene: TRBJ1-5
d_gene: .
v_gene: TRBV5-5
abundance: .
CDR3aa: CASSQNDGLYQPQHF
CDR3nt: TGTGCCAGCAGCCAAAACGACGGATTATATCAGCCCCAGCATTTT